The next 21 T cell receptor beta chains were all read from a single sample in a study of T cell changes during pregnancy in multiple sclerosis. Sequencing was performed with immunoSEQ multiplex PCR; in TCRdb, only in-frame clones are kept and a portion is missing. The repertoire holds about 35,000 clones, with more than 90% as singletons. This sample comprised CD4+ T cells from peripheral blood mononuclear cells, obtained in the second trimester of pregnancy. Receptors were obtained from a female donor with multiple sclerosis, enrolled in a pregnancy study.

The rearrangement uses TRBV5-1 and TRBJ1-2; 10 bases are shared with TRBD1. The CDR3 has 13 amino acids. The junction had 10 bases not matched to a gene; V was cut back by 3 bases and J by 14 bases. Germline CDR1 reads SGHRS; CDR2 reads YFSETQ. CDR3 sequence reads: CASSWGQGKAGTF. The CDR3 bases are TGCGCCAGCAGCTGGGGACAGGGGAAAGCAGGGACCTTC.

The CDR3 DNA reads TGTGCCAGTACCCTTAAACAGGGGATTCAGCCCCAGCATTTT. This gives the protein CASTLKQGIQPQHF. The rearrangement links TRBV19 to TRBJ1-5, with 7 nucleotides matching TRBD1. Germline loops: CDR1 LNHDA, CDR2 SQIVND (reference sequence). V trimming: 7 bases; J trimming: 6 bases; junction bases outside the gene matches: 9. The CDR3 is 14 residues long.

The CDR3 nucleotides read TGTGCCAGCAGAATCCCGGGACAGGGGCGCAATCAGCCCCAGCATTTT. Its translation: CASRIPGQGRNQPQHF. This rearrangement joins TRBV2 to TRBJ1-5; 10 bases fit TRBD1. This CDR3 has 16 residues. V lost 6 bases to trimming and J lost 2 bases; unmatched junction nucleotides: 7. Germline values: CDR1 SNHLY, CDR2 FYNNEI.

The gene calls are TRBV6-5 and TRBJ2-1, with 12 bases lining up with TRBD2. The ends lost 4 bases at V and 4 bases at J; junction bases unmatched: 5. Germline V gene sequence: CDR1 MNHEY, CDR2 SVGAGI. The CDR3 consists of 16 residues. The CDR3, as DNA: TGTGCCAGCAGTTCCGGGACTAGCGGGTTTTACAATGAGCAGTTCTTC. It is translated as CASSSGTSGFYNEQFF.

This chain links TRBV6-1 with TRBJ1-2; D call uncertain. This CDR3 spans 14 amino acids. Trimming left V 3 bases short and J 4 bases short, with 12 bases between. CDR1 is MNHNS, CDR2 SASEGT, per germline. The CDR3 DNA sequence: TGTGCCAGCAGTGACCGGGATCTGGGCTATGGCTACACCTTC. Amino acids: CASSDRDLGYGYTF.

V gene TRBV21-1 combines with J gene TRBJ2-1; the D segment call TRBD1 is taken from the table without a DNA check. TRBV21-1 is given as a pseudogene. The CDR3 extends over 17 amino acids. As DNA, the CDR3 is TGTGCCAGCAGCAAAGCGCGGAGGGGGCCCGTCTACAATGAGCAGTTCTTC. It codes for CASSKARRGPVYNEQFF.

The chain is built from TRBV30 and TRBJ1-1; 7 bases are shared with TRBD1. V dropped 4 bases and J dropped 6; count of bases not matched to a gene: 23. The germline gives CDR1 GTSNPN, CDR2 SVGIG (reference sequence). CDR3 size: 18 residues. Here the CDR3 reads CAWNPGGGGGWRRAEAFF. In nucleotides, the CDR3 is TGTGCCTGGAATCCGGGAGGGGGCGGAGGGTGGAGGAGGGCTGAAGCTTTCTTT.

A single count supports this clone. In nucleotides, the CDR3 is TGTGCCAGCGGACCCCTGGGGGCAAACATTCAGTACTTC. This sequence encodes CASGPLGANIQYF. The chain is built from TRBV21-1 and TRBJ2-4; TRBD1 is taken as the D call from the table, unchecked against the DNA. TRBV21-1 corresponds to a pseudogene. The CDR3 sequence is 13 residues long.

The chain carries TRBV7-3 and TRBJ2-1, with 9 nucleotides matching TRBD1. V lost 3 bases, J lost 3 bases, and 0 bases stayed unmatched. CDR3 size: 14 residues. CDR1 is SGHTA and CDR2 is FQGTGA in the germline V gene. In nucleotides, the CDR3 is TGTGCCAGCAGCTTGGGACAGGGCTACAATGAGCAGTTCTTC. Amino acid sequence: CASSLGQGYNEQFF.

The CDR3 DNA reads as TGCAGCGTAACAGGGTTTTCCTACGAGCAGTACTTC. Protein: CSVTGFSYEQYF. V and J are TRBV29-1 and TRBJ2-7; D is possibly TRBD1 (6 bases). The CDR3 contains 12 residues. Deletions cut 6 bases from V and 1 base from J, with 10 bases between. CDR1 and CDR2 (germline): SQVTM, ANQGSEA.

V is TRBV19 and J is TRBJ1-1; TRBD1 aligns across 11 bases. Losses at the gene ends were 8 bases for V and 1 base for J; bases not matched to a gene: 9. CDR1 and CDR2 (germline): LNHDA, SQIVND (reference sequence). The CDR3 length is 16 residues. The CDR3 protein is CASWNRDRGGNTEAFF. The CDR3 bases are TGTGCCAGTTGGAACCGGGACAGGGGGGGGAACACTGAAGCTTTCTTT.

This clone was recorded only once. The genes are TRBV6-5 and TRBJ1-3; 7 nucleotides align to TRBD1. V was pared by 0 bases and J by 4 bases, with 6 bases of the junction left unmatched. The CDR3 length is 16 residues. The germline V gene has CDR1 MNHEY and CDR2 SVGAGI. Written as DNA, the CDR3 is TGTGCCAGCAGTTACTCGGGACAGCCTGCCGGAAACACCATATATTTT. Residues: CASSYSGQPAGNTIYF.

The V and J genes are TRBV2 and TRBJ2-3; no clear D. The CDR3 has 13 amino acids. The germline V gene encodes CDR1 SNHLY and CDR2 FYNNEI. V shed 2 bases and J shed 8 bases, with 11 bases lying between them. In nucleotides, the CDR3 is TGTGCCAGCAGTGAATCTCCCACGGTTACGCAGTATTTT. Amino acids: CASSESPTVTQYF.

This chain connects TRBV18 to TRBJ1-1, with 10 bases lining up with TRBD1. The germline CDR1 and CDR2 sequences are KGHSH and LQKENI. This CDR3 spans 14 amino acids. The J segment lost 2 bases and the V segment lost 3 bases, leaving 0 bases of the junction unmatched. The CDR3 here is CASSPTGGNTEAFF. The CDR3 DNA sequence: TGTGCCAGCTCACCGACAGGGGGCAACACTGAAGCTTTCTTT.

The V and J genes are TRBV14 and TRBJ2-3; 11 bases line up with TRBD2. The CDR3 sequence is 16 residues long. Germline trimming cut 2 bases from V and 5 bases from J; bases unmatched to any gene: 6. Germline CDR1 is SGHDN and CDR2 is FVKESK. The chain's CDR3 is CASSQNSGRAQDTQYF. CDR3 in DNA: TGTGCCAGCAGCCAAAATAGCGGGAGGGCCCAAGATACGCAGTATTTT.

The V call is TRBV29-1, the J call TRBJ2-3, with 7 bases that match TRBD1. V was pared by 6 bases and J by 0 bases, with 18 bases of the junction left unmatched. Germline V lookup: CDR1 SQVTM, CDR2 ANQGSEA. The CDR3 loop spans 18 amino acids. The CDR3 loop is CSVSEVLWGQLSTDTQYF. For the CDR3, the DNA is TGCAGCGTCTCTGAGGTCTTGTGGGGACAGCTAAGCACAGATACGCAGTATTTT.

The rearrangement links TRBV19 to TRBJ1-5; possibly TRBD1 for D (6 bases). Germline V gene sequence: CDR1 LNHDA, CDR2 SQIVND (reference sequence). V lost 7 bases, J lost 1 base, and 8 bases lay in between. The CDR3 contains 13 residues. Here the CDR3 DNA reads TGTGCCAGTAAAGGGGGAAGCAATCAGCCCCAGCATTTT. Its protein is CASKGGSNQPQHF.

The CDR3 DNA follows: TGTGCCAGCAGCAGACCGGGACAGGGGATTTTAGCCAAAAACATTCAGTACTTC. Encoded protein: CASSRPGQGILAKNIQYF. The V gene is TRBV11-2, the J gene TRBJ2-4; TRBD1 matches at 10 bases. The V gene's germline CDR1 is SGHAT and CDR2 FQNNGV. J lost 0 bases, V lost 5 bases, and 10 bases had no gene match. This CDR3 is built from 18 residues. The full variable domain, rest sourced from reference TRBV11-2 and TRBJ2-4, is EAGVAQSPRYKIIEKRQSVAFWCNPISGHATLYWYQQILGQGPKLLIQFQNNGVVDDSQLPKDRFSAERLKGVDSTLKIQPAKLEDSAVYLCASSRPGQGILAKNIQYFGAGTRLSVL.

The chain carries TRBV10-3 and TRBJ1-2; 7 bases agree with TRBD1. Germline CDR1 reads ENHRY; CDR2 reads SYGVKD. The CDR3 covers 12 residues. With 7 bases clipped from V and 6 bases from J, the junction kept 5 bases outside the gene matches. The CDR3 bases are TGTGCCATCAACGACAGGGATAATGGCTACACCTTC. This sequence encodes CAINDRDNGYTF.

This chain uses TRBV14 with TRBJ1-4; TRBD1 might be the D (5 bases). CDR3 length: 16 amino acids. Germline V CDR1 and CDR2: SGHDN, FVKESK. Trimming left V 0 bases short and J 7 bases short, with 15 bases between. The CDR3 loop reads CASSQDLYRKGEKLFF. The CDR3 DNA is TGTGCCAGCAGCCAAGATCTGTACAGGAAGGGTGAAAAACTGTTTTTT.

V and J are TRBV6-1 and TRBJ2-5, with TRBD2 identical over 7 bases. Germline assignment: CDR1 MNHNS and CDR2 SASEGT. This CDR3 is built from 15 residues. V gave up 2 bases and J gave up 3 bases; unmatched junction bases: 6. The CDR3 region is CASSELASGKETQYF. DNA of the CDR3: TGTGCCAGCAGTGAACTTGCTAGCGGTAAAGAGACCCAGTACTTC.